The present TCR beta chain was sequenced within a study of T cells in localized non-small cell lung cancer. In regard to this clone: Its antigen remains unknown.

Libraries were prepared by immunoSEQ multiplex PCR; TCRdb keeps only in-frame clonotypes and omits some of them. The sample records over 50,000 clones, roughly 90% being singletons. General study results and limits: Uninvolved nearby lung showed the greatest T cell clonality, exceeding that found in tumor.

The CDR3 length is 15 residues. Germline V CDR1 and CDR2: SNHLY, FYNNEI. V lost 3 bases to trimming and J lost 3 bases, with 14 bases between them. The starting material was peripheral blood, obtained before any cancer treatment. This chain links TRBV2 with TRBJ2-5; D remains ambiguous. The TCR sequence derives from a woman aged 40 to 75 with stage I lung adenocarcinoma. Here the CDR3 reads CASSDYGGGEETQYF. CDR3 in DNA: TGTGCCAGCAGTGACTATGGCGGTGGGGAAGAGACCCAGTACTTC.